This T cell receptor (beta chain) came from a study of blood T cell repertoires in COVID-19. At the level of the study: T cells, B-cell-depleted T cells, or PBMCs supplied cDNA or gDNA.

Original processing notes: For nucleated cells, counts were estimated from reference gene primer amplification. The table came from immunoSEQ multiplex PCR; TCRdb's copy has only in-frame clones and leaves some out. V and J calls and clone size are given by that table; D and trimming were obtained from the DNA. In the table there are roughly 460,000 clones, 80% to 90% of which are singletons. As to this clone: Different DNA sequences within this sample yield the same CDR3.

In germline, CDR1 is SGHKS, CDR2 YYEKEE (reference sequence). This CDR3 has 15 amino acids. V lost 0 bases, J lost 0 bases, and 2 bases stayed unmatched. This chain uses TRBV5-5 with TRBJ2-7; 8 bases agree with TRBD1. The sequenced sample was peripheral blood. This sequence was found in a young man with COVID-19, enrolled during active disease. The chain's CDR3 is CASSLGQGISYEQYF. Here the CDR3 DNA reads TGTGCCAGCAGCTTGGGACAGGGGATCTCCTACGAGCAGTACTTC.